This T cell receptor beta chain was identified during a study of T cells after yellow fever vaccination. This clonotype showed up just a few times. The germline CDR1 and CDR2 sequences are MNHEY and SMNVEV (reference sequence). CDR3 length: 15 amino acids. The V gene end was trimmed by 6 bases and the J gene end by 5 bases; junction bases not matched to a gene: 10. TCRdb reprocessed the 5' RACE reads with MiXCR, giving one entry per CDR3 protein. The sample lists under 600,000 distinct CDR3 sequences; approximately 13% were seen once. The chain combines TRBV27 with TRBJ1-5; 7 positions match TRBD1. Material: PBMCs, obtained on the day of the yellow fever booster vaccination. The source of this sequence is a man in his thirties or forties who received the YFV17D yellow fever vaccine. In nucleotides, the CDR3 is TGTGCCAGCAGGAGAACTCCGACAGGGTATCAGCCCCAGCATTTT. It yields the protein CASRRTPTGYQPQHF.